What follows is one TCR beta chain and its context. What it recognizes is unknown. Germline assignment: CDR1 SGHRS and CDR2 YFSETQ. The V and J ends lost 6 bases and 3 bases, in that order; junction bases with no gene match: 11. This CDR3 is 16 amino acids long. The protocol was immunoSEQ multiplex PCR, while the TCRdb copy is restricted to in-frame clones and leaves out a portion. In the table there are about 45,000 clones, 86% of which are singletons. The data are from a study of T cell clones after liver transplantation. Study-wide results and limits: Small, mixed patient groups and varying post-transplant times limit these conclusions.

The chain joins TRBV5-1 to TRBJ2-1; 8 bases are shared with TRBD1. This clonotype was obtained from a human patient who received a liver transplant. Among the T cells, some may be from the graft donor. This material consisted of CD4+ T cells from blood, taken 24 months after liver transplant. CDR3 amino acids: CASTGGAGGNYNEQFF. Here the CDR3 DNA reads TGCGCCAGCACGGGTGGAGCAGGGGGCAACTACAATGAGCAGTTCTTC.